Listed below are T cell receptor beta chains from one sample, sequenced in a study of blood T cell repertoires in COVID-19. Assay: immunoSEQ multiplex PCR; the TCRdb copy retains only in-frame clones and omits some. Among some 240,000 clones, approximately 83% were seen once, and the ten largest hold 2.5% to 3.5%. Sequencing was performed on PBMCs or T cells enriched from blood (not recorded which). The source is a woman in her 40s with acute COVID-19. CDR3s include the opening cysteine and the closing phenylalanine or tryptophan. Each record gives: D gene, clone size, V gene, J gene, CDR3 DNA, CDR3 protein. A D gene is named only where the DNA matches it firmly. The listing skips clone size in some rows; elsewhere it reads once, few, many or a size class.

D: TRBD1
size: few
V: TRBV25-1
J: TRBJ1-1
DNA: TGTGCCAGCATACAGGGGAAACGAACTGAAGCTTTCTTT
CDR3: CASIQGKRTEAFF

D: NA
size: NA
V: TRBV15
J: TRBJ1-3
DNA: TGTGCCACCAGCAGAGAAATAGAATCTGGAAACACCATATATTTT
CDR3: CATSREIESGNTIYF

D: TRBD1
size: NA
V: TRBV29-1
J: TRBJ2-3
DNA: TGCAGCGTTGAAGCCAGGGGGATAGATACGCAGTATTTT
CDR3: CSVEARGIDTQYF

D: TRBD2
size: NA
V: TRBV4-1
J: TRBJ2-3
DNA: TGCGCCAGCAGCCGATCCCTAGCGGAGGGCACAGATACGCAGTATTTT
CDR3: CASSRSLAEGTDTQYF

D: NA
size: NA
V: TRBV7-3
J: TRBJ2-3
DNA: TGTGCCAGCAGCTTAGGCATAGGACTTAGTACGGCAGATACGCAGTATTTT
CDR3: CASSLGIGLSTADTQYF

D: NA
size: NA
V: TRBV9
J: TRBJ2-1
DNA: TGTGCCAGCAGCGGCACTAGTAATGAGCAGTTCTTC
CDR3: CASSGTSNEQFF

D: TRBD1
size: NA
V: TRBV29-1
J: TRBJ1-1
DNA: TGCAGCGGGGGACAGGGTTTCACTGAAGCTTTCTTT
CDR3: CSGGQGFTEAFF

D: NA
size: few
V: TRBV5-1
J: TRBJ1-1
DNA: TGCGCCAGCAGCTCCGCCGGTTTTCACACTGAAGCTTTCTTT
CDR3: CASSSAGFHTEAFF

D: NA
size: NA
V: TRBV11-2
J: TRBJ1-1
DNA: TGTGCCAGCAGCTCCGCCGGGCAGGGTGAAGCTTTCTTT
CDR3: CASSSAGQGEAFF

D: NA
size: NA
V: TRBV7-6
J: TRBJ2-2
DNA: TGTGCCAGCAGCTTATCTGGGGGGACCGGGGAGCTGTTTTTT
CDR3: CASSLSGGTGELFF

D: TRBD2
size: NA
V: TRBV23-1
J: TRBJ2-4
DNA: TGCGCCAGCAGTCAATCAGTTGCGGGGGAGGCCAAAAACATTCAGTACTTC
CDR3: CASSQSVAGEAKNIQYF

D: TRBD2
size: NA
V: TRBV3-1/TRBV3-2
J: TRBJ2-3
DNA: TGTGCCAGCAGCCAAGATTTGATAGCGGGATCGAGGACAGATACGCAGTATTTT
CDR3: CASSQDLIAGSRTDTQYF

D: NA
size: NA
V: TRBV2
J: TRBJ1-2
DNA: TGTGCCAGCAGCCCCGGACAGATCTATGGCTACACCTTC
CDR3: CASSPGQIYGYTF

D: TRBD1
size: NA
V: TRBV2
J: TRBJ2-7
DNA: TGTGCCAGCACAAGGACAGGGGCCTCCTACGAGCAGTACTTC
CDR3: CASTRTGASYEQYF

D: TRBD2
size: NA
V: TRBV7-8
J: TRBJ2-3
DNA: TGTGCCAGCAGCTCCCGACAGGGCGCGGGCTTAGCGGGAGGGTCGCCAGATACGCAGTATTTT
CDR3: CASSSRQGAGLAGGSPDTQYF

D: NA
size: once
V: TRBV11-2
J: TRBJ1-1
DNA: TGTGCCAGCAGCTCCGCTGGGGCAGGCACTGAAGCTTTCTTT
CDR3: CASSSAGAGTEAFF

D: TRBD2
size: few
V: TRBV10-3
J: TRBJ2-3
DNA: TGTGCCATCAGTGAGTCGAGTAGCGGGAGGGTCGGAGATACGCAGTATTTT
CDR3: CAISESSSGRVGDTQYF

D: TRBD2
size: NA
V: TRBV4-1
J: TRBJ2-3
DNA: TGCGCCAGCAGCCAAGATAGGGCTAGCGGGAGGGCCTCATCAGATACGCAGTATTTT
CDR3: CASSQDRASGRASSDTQYF

D: TRBD1
size: NA
V: TRBV24-1
J: TRBJ1-2
DNA: TGTGCCACCAGTGATAGCCCAGGGACAGATGGCTACACCTTC
CDR3: CATSDSPGTDGYTF

D: TRBD2
size: NA
V: TRBV7-3
J: TRBJ2-2
DNA: TGTGCCAGCAGCTTAACTCTAGCGGGAGGATTGAGCGGGGAGCTGTTTTTT
CDR3: CASSLTLAGGLSGELFF